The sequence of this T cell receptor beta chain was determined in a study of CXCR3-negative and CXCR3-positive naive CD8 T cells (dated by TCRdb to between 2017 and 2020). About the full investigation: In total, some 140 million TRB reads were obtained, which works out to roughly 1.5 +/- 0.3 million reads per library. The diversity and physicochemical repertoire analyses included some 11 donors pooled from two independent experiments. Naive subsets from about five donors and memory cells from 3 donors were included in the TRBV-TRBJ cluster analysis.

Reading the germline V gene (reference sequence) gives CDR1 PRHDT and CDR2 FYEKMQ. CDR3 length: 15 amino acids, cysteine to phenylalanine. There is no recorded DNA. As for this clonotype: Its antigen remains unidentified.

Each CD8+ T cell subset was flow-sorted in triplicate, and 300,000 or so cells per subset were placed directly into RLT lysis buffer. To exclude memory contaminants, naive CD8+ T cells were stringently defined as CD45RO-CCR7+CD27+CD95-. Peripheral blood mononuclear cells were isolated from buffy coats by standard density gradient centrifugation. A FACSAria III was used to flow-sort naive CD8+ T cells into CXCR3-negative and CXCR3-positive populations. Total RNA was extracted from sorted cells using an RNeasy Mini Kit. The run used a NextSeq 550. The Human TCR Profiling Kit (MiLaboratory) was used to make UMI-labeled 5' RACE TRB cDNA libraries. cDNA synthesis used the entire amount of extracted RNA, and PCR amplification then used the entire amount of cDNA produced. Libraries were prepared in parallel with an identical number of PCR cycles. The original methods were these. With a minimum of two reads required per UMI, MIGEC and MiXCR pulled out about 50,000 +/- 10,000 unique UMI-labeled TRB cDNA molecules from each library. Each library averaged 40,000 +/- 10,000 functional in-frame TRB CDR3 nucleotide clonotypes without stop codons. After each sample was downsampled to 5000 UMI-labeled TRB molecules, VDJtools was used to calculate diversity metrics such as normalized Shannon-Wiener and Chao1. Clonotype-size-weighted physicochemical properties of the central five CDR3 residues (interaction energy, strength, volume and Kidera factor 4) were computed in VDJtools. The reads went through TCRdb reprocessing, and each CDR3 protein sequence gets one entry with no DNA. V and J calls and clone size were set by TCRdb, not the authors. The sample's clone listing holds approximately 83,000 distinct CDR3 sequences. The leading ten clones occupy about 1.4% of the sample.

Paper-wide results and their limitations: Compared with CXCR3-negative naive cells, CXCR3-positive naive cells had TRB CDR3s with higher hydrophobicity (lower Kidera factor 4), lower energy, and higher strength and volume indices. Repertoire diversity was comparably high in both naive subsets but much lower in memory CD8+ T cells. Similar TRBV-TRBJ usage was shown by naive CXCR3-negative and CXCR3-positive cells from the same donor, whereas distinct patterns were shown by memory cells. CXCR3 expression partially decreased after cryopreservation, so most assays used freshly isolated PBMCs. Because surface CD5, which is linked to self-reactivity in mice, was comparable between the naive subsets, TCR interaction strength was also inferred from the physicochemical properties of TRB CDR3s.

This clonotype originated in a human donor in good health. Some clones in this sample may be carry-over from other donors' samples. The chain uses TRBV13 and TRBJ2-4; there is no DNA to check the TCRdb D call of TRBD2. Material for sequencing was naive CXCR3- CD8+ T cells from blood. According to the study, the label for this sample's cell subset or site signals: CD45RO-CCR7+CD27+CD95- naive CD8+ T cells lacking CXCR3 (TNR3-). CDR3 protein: CASSSGGAAKNIQYF.